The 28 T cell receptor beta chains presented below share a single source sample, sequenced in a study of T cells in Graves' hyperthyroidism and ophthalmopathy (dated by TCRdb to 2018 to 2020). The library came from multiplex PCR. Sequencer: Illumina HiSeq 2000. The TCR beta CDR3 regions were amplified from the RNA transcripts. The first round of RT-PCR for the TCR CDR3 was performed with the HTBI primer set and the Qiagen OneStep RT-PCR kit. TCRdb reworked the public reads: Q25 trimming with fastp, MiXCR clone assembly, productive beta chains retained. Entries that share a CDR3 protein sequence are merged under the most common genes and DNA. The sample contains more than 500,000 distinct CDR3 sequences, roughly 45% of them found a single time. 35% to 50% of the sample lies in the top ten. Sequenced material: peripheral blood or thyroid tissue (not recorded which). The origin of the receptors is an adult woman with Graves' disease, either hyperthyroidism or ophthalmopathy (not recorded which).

The CDR3 reads CASKDRGLGETQYF. The CDR3 DNA sequence: TGTGCCAGCAAAGACAGGGGATTGGGGGAGACCCAGTACTTC. The chain joins TRBV7-6 to TRBJ2-5; 8 bases align to TRBD1. With 7 bases clipped from V and 5 bases from J, the junction kept 9 bases outside the gene matches. Germline assignment: CDR1 SGHVS and CDR2 FNYEAQ. The CDR3 contains 14 residues.

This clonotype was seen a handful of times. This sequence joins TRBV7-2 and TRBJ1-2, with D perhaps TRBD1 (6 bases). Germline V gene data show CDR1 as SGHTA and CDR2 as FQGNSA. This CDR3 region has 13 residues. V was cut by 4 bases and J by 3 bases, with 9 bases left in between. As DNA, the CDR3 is TGTGCCAGCAGCTGGACAGCCTACTATGGCTACACCTTC. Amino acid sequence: CASSWTAYYGYTF.

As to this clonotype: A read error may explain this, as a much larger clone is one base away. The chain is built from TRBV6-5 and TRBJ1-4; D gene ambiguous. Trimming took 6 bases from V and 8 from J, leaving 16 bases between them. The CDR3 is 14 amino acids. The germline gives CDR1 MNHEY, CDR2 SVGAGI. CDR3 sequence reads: CASRRAGMREKLFF. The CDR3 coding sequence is TGTGCCAGCAGAAGAGCGGGGATGCGGGAAAAACTGTTTTTT.

The CDR3 nucleotides are TGTGCCAGCACCGGGACAGGGGTAGCAGAGACCCAGTACTTC. The encoded protein is CASTGTGVAETQYF. The chain is built from TRBV10-3 and TRBJ2-5; TRBD1 agrees at 10 bases. With V trimmed by 10 bases and J by 4 bases, 9 bases remained unmatched. The V gene's germline CDR1 is ENHRY and CDR2 SYGVKD. CDR3 length: 14 amino acids.

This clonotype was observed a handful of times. CDR3 bases: TGTGCTAGAGAAGGGACAGGGGCCCTTAACACTGAAGCTTTCTTT. This gives the protein CAREGTGALNTEAFF. This rearrangement joins TRBV2 to TRBJ1-1; 10 bases fit TRBD1. The CDR3 is 15 residues long. In germline, CDR1 is SNHLY, CDR2 FYNNEI.

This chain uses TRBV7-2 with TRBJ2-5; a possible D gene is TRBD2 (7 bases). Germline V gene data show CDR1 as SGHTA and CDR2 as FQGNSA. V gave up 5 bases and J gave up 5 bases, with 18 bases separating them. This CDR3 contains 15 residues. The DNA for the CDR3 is TGTGCCAGCAGCGACTGGGGGGGCACCGGGGAGACCCAGTACTTC. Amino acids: CASSDWGGTGETQYF. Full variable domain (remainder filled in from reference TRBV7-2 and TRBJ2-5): GAGVSQSPSNKVTEKGKDVELRCDPISGHTALYWYRQSLGQGLEFLIYFQGNSAPDKSGLPSDRFSAERTGGSVSTLTIQRTQQEDSAVYLCASSDWGGTGETQYFGPGTRLLVL.

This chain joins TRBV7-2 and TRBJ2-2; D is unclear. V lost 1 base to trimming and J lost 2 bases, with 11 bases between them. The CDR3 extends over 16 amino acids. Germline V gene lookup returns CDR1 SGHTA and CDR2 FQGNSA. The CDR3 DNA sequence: TGTGCCAGCAGCTTAGGGCGGTTATATAACACCGGGGAGCTGTTTTTT. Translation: CASSLGRLYNTGELFF.

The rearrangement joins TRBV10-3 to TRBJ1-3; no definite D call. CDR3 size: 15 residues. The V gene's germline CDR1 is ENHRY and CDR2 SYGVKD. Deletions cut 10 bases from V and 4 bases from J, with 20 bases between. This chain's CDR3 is CASRGHGGYGNTIYF. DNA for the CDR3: TGTGCCAGCAGAGGCCACGGAGGTTACGGAAACACCATATATTTT.

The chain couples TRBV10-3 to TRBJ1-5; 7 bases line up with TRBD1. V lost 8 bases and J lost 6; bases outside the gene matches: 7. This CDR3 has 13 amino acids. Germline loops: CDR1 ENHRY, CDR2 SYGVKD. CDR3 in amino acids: CAIRDREAQPQHF. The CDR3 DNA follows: TGTGCCATCCGCGACAGGGAGGCTCAGCCCCAGCATTTT.

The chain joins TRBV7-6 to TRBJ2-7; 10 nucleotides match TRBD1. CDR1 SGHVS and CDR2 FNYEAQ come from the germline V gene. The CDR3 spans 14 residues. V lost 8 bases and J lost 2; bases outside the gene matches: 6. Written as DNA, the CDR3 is TGTGCCAGCGGATTAGGACAGGGGGCCTACGAGCAGTACTTC. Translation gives CASGLGQGAYEQYF. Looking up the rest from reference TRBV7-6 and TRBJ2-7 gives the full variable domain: GAGVSQSPRYKVTKRGQDVALRCDPISGHVSLYWYRQALGQGPEFLTYFNYEAQQDKSGLPNDRFSAERPEGSISTLTIQRTEQRDSAMYRCASGLGQGAYEQYFGPGTRLTVT.

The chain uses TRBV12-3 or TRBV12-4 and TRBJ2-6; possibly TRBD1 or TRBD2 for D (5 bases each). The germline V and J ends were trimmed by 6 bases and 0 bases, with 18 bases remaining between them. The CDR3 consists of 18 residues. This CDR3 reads CASRLGTVGSSGANVLTF. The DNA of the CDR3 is TGTGCCAGCAGACTAGGGACGGTGGGGAGCTCTGGGGCCAACGTCCTGACTTTC.

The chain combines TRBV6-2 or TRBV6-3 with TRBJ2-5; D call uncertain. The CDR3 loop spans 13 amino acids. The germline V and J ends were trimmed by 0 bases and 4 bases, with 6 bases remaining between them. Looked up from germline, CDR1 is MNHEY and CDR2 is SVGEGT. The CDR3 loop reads CASSYSWGETQYF. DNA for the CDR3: TGTGCCAGCAGTTACTCGTGGGGAGAGACCCAGTACTTC.

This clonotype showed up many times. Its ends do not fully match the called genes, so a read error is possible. DNA of the CDR3: TGCGCCAGCAGTTCGTCCGGCGGGACCACGGGACTGGACTTC. Translating gives CASSSSGGTTGLDF. This chain uses TRBV5-1 with TRBJ2-7, with D perhaps matching TRBD2 (6 bases). The germline gives CDR1 SGHRS, CDR2 YFSETQ. This CDR3 has 14 amino acids.

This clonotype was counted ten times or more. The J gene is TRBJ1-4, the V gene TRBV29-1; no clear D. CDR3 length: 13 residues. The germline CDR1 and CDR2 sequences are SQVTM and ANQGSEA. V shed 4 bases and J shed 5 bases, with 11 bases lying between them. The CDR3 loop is CSVGPGLNEKLFF. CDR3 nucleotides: TGCAGCGTTGGACCAGGATTAAATGAAAAACTGTTTTTT.

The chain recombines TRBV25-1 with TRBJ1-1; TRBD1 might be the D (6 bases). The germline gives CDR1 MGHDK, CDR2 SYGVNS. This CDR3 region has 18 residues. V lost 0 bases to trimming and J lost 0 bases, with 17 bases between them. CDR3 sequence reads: CASSEYRRGAGMNTEAFF. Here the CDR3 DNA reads TGTGCCAGCAGTGAATACCGCAGGGGCGCGGGGATGAACACTGAAGCTTTCTTT. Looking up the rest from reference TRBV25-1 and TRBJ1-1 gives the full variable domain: EADIYQTPRYLVIGTGKKITLECSQTMGHDKMYWYQQDPGMELHLIHYSYGVNSTEKGDLSSESTVSRIRTEHFPLTLESARPSHTSQYLCASSEYRRGAGMNTEAFFGQGTRLTVV.

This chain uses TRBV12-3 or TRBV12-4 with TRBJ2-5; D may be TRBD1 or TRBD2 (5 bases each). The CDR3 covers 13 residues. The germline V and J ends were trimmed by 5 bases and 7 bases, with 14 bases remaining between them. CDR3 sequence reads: CASSRDGLGTQYF. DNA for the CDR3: TGTGCCAGCAGTCGGGACGGGCTTGGGACCCAGTACTTC.

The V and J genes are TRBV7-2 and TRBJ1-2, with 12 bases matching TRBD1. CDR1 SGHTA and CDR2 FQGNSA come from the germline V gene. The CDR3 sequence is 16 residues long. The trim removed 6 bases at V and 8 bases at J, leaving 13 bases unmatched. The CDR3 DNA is TGTGCCAGCAGGGGACAGGGGGCGAGCAGGATTCCCGGCTACACCTTC. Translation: CASRGQGASRIPGYTF.

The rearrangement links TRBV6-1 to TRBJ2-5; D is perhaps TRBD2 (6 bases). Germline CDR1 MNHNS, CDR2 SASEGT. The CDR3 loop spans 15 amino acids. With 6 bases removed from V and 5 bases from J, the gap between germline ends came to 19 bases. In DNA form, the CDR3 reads TGTGCCAGCAGCCAGGGAGCGGGTTCCAGGGAGACCCAGTACTTC. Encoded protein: CASSQGAGSRETQYF.

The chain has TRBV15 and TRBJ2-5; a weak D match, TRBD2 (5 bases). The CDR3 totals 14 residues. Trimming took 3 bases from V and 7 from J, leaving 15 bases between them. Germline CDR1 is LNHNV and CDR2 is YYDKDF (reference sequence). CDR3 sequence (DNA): TGTGCCACCAGCAGTGCTGTTCGGGCGGGGACCCAGTACTTC. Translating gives CATSSAVRAGTQYF.

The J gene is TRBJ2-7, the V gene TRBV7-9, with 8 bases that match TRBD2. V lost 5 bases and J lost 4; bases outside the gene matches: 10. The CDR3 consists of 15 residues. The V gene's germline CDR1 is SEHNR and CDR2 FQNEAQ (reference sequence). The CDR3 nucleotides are TGTGCCAGCAGCCCCCAGCGGGAGTCTAGGTACGAGCAGTACTTC. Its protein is CASSPQRESRYEQYF.

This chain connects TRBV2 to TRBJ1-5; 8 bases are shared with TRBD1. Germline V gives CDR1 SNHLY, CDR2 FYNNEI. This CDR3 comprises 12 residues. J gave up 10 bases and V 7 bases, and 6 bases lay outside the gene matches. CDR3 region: CASMAGGLPQHF. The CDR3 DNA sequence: TGTGCCAGCATGGCAGGGGGCCTCCCCCAGCATTTT.

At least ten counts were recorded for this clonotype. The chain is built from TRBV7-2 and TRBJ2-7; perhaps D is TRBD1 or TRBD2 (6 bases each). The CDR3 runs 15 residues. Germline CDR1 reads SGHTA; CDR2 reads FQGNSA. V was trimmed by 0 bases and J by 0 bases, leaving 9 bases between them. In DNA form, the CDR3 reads TGTGCCAGCAGCTTAGCGCGGGACAACTCCTACGAGCAGTACTTC. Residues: CASSLARDNSYEQYF. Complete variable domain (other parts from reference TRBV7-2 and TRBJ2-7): GAGVSQSPSNKVTEKGKDVELRCDPISGHTALYWYRQSLGQGLEFLIYFQGNSAPDKSGLPSDRFSAERTGGSVSTLTIQRTQQEDSAVYLCASSLARDNSYEQYFGPGTRLTVT.

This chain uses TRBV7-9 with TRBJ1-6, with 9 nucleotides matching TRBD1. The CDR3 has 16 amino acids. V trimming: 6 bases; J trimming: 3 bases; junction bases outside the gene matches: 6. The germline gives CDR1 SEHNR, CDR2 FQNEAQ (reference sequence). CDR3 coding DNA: TGTGCCAGCAGTGGCACAGGGGGCGGCTATAATTCACCCCTCCACTTT. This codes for CASSGTGGGYNSPLHF.

CDR3 residues: CASSLRGQQETQYF. CDR3 DNA sequence: TGTGCCAGCAGCCTACGGGGACAACAAGAGACCCAGTACTTC. This chain connects TRBV7-9 to TRBJ2-5; possible D gene TRBD1, 6 bases. Between the trimmed V and J ends, which lost 5 bases and 2 bases, there was a span of 12 bases. Germline V gene lookup returns CDR1 SEHNR and CDR2 FQNEAQ (reference sequence). The CDR3 is 14 amino acids.

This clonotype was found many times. The CDR3 region has the DNA TGTGCCACCAGCCCAACGCTGGGGGGGGAGCTGTTTTTT. It specifies CATSPTLGGELFF. The rearrangement uses TRBV15 and TRBJ2-2; no definite D call. Looked up from germline, CDR1 is LNHNV and CDR2 is YYDKDF (reference sequence). The CDR3 has 13 residues. The V gene lost 5 bases and the J gene lost 8 bases, with 12 bases spanning the gap.

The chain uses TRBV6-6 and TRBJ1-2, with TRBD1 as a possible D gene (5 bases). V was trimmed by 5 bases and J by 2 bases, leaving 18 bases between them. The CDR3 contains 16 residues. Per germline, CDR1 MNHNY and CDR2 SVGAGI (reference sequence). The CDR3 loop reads CASSRGRDRRNYGYTF. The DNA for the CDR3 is TGTGCCAGCAGTAGGGGCCGCGACCGACGAAACTATGGCTACACCTTC.

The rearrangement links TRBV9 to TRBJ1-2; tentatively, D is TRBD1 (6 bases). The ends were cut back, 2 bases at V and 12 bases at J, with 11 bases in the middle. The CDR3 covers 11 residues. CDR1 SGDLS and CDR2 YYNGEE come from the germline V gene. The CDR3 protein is CASSVTGTHTF. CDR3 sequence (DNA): TGTGCCAGCAGCGTCACAGGGACACACACCTTC.

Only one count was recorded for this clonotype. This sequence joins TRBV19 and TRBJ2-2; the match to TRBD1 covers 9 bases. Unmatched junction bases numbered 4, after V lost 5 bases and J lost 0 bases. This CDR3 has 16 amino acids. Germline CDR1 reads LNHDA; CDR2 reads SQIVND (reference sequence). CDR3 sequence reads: CASSVGQGTNTGELFF. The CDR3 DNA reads TGTGCCAGTAGTGTGGGACAGGGAACGAACACCGGGGAGCTGTTTTTT. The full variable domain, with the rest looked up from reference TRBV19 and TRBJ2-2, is DGGITQSPKYLFRKEGQNVTLSCEQNLNHDAMYWYRQDPGQGLRLIYYSQIVNDFQKGDIAEGYSVSREKKESFPLTVTSAQKNPTAFYLCASSVGQGTNTGELFFGEGSRLTVL.